This TCR beta chain was identified in a study of OX40 agonist ivuxolimab in advanced cancers. Study at large: In this cohort, patients received ivuxolimab, an agonistic anti-OX40 (CD134) antibody. Overall study findings and caveats: By week 6 at 0.1 to 3.0 mg/kg, blood CD4+ and CD8+ T cells had expanded clonally. Clonal expansion in partial responders at 0.1-3.0 mg/kg ranked among the lowest.

The cohort excluded patients with autoimmune disease history or systemic immunosuppression. A remark on this clone: What it binds is not known. The junction does not match germline at one end; this may be a read error.

This table comes from immunoSEQ multiplex PCR, and its TCRdb copy is limited to in-frame clones, with some not included. The sample includes fewer than 80,000 clones, about 88% of them seen just once. Per the germline V gene, CDR1 is MDHEN and CDR2 is SYDVKM. The CDR3 has 15 residues. The chain is built from TRBV28 and TRBJ2-7, with TRBD1 matching 7 bases. The sample was CD4+ or CD8+ T cells sorted from blood, taken in a trial of the OX40 agonist ivuxolimab. The receptor was isolated from an adult with an advanced solid tumor such as melanoma, head and neck, liver or kidney cancer. CDR3 region: CASSLWTGDVPRQYF. The CDR3 nucleotides are TGTGCCAGCAGCTTATGGACAGGCGACGTCCCGCGGCAGTACTTC. The full variable domain, its missing parts supplied by reference TRBV28 and TRBJ2-7, is DVKVTQSSRYLVKRTGEKVFLECVQDMDHENMFWYRQDPGLGLRLIYFSYDVKMKEKGDIPEGYSVSREKKERFSLILESASTNQTSMYLCASSLWTGDVPRQYFGPGTRLTVT.